The clone carrying this T cell receptor (beta chain) was seen a few times. Its specificity is not known. CDR1 and CDR2 (germline): SGHVS, FQNEAQ. The length of the CDR3 is 15 residues. The V end was cut by 5 bases, the J end by 8 bases, with 21 bases between. The data originate from a study of cytomegalovirus exposure and HLA in healthy donors. The PCR ran on 60 Vbeta and 13 Jbeta primers. The protocol was immunoSEQ multiplex PCR, while the TCRdb copy is restricted to in-frame clones and leaves out a portion. The sample records hundreds of thousands of clones, roughly 80% being singletons. Points from the study as a whole: High sensitivity and specificity were reportedly achieved when the classifier diagnosed cytomegalovirus status. It was assumed in the presence/absence analyses that sequencing depth was roughly uniform across donors.

This TCR derives from a girl aged 2 to 9 in good health and CMV-seronegative. V gene TRBV7-8 combines with J gene TRBJ1-2, with D unresolved. Sequencing input: PBMCs. Written as DNA, the CDR3 is TGTGCCAGCAGCAAATATCGCAGTCTCGAGGGCGGCTACACCTTC. Protein sequence: CASSKYRSLEGGYTF.